The 32 T cell receptor beta chains in this list originate from one sample, sequenced in a study of cytomegalovirus exposure and HLA in healthy donors. Sequencing used immunoSEQ multiplex PCR; TCRdb keeps in-frame clones, though not all of them. The sample shows 110,000 to 150,000 clones, nearly 90% of them seen only once. Specimen: PBMCs. These receptors came from a woman aged 18-29 years in good health and CMV-seropositive.

J is TRBJ2-3 and V is TRBV6-5, with D possibly TRBD2 on 6 matching bases. The V gene lost 6 bases and the J gene lost 1 base, with 11 bases spanning the gap. The CDR3 totals 14 residues. CDR1 and CDR2 (germline): MNHEY, SVGAGI. The CDR3 DNA sequence: TGTGCCAGCAGCCCAACTAGCCGCACAGATACGCAGTATTTT. Encoded protein: CASSPTSRTDTQYF.

The chain links TRBV30 to TRBJ2-3, with TRBD2 as a possible D gene (5 bases). V dropped 1 base and J dropped 1 base, with 21 bases sitting between them. This CDR3 is 18 amino acids long. The V gene's germline CDR1 is GTSNPN and CDR2 SVGIG (reference sequence). CDR3 sequence reads: CAWSGAPTRLAGTDTQYF. The CDR3 DNA reads as TGTGCCTGGAGTGGAGCCCCTACTAGGCTAGCCGGCACAGATACGCAGTATTTT.

The chain joins TRBV27 to TRBJ2-3; possibly TRBD1 for D (7 bases). Germline V gene data show CDR1 as MNHEY and CDR2 as SMNVEV (reference sequence). The CDR3 has 16 residues. Deletions cut 3 bases from V and 4 bases from J, with 17 bases between. The CDR3 protein is CASSFRAGGSADTQYF. CDR3 nucleotides: TGTGCCAGCAGTTTCAGGGCAGGGGGGAGCGCAGATACGCAGTATTTT.

The chain recombines TRBV10-2 with TRBJ2-5; TRBD2 matches at 8 bases. This CDR3 is built from 14 residues. V was pared by 7 bases and J by 4 bases, with 8 bases of the junction left unmatched. Germline V gives CDR1 WSHSY, CDR2 SAAADI. The CDR3 region has the DNA TGCGCCAGCACATCCGGCGGGGGGAGAGAGACCCAGTACTTC. It translates to CASTSGGGRETQYF.

The rearrangement links TRBV12-2 to TRBJ1-3; TRBD1 is the table's D call and was not checked against the DNA. TRBV12-2 is assigned pseudogene status. This CDR3 region has 17 residues. The CDR3 here is CASRLAGQRISGNTIYF. The CDR3 coding sequence is TGTGCAAGTCGCTTAGCAGGACAAAGAATTTCTGGAAACACCATATATTTT.

The DNA for the CDR3 is TGTGCCACCAGCAGAGATAGGGACAGGACGAACACCGGGGAGCTGTTTTTT. Translating it yields CATSRDRDRTNTGELFF. The chain has TRBV15 and TRBJ2-2; 8 bases align to TRBD1. The CDR3 runs 17 residues. V gave up 0 bases and J gave up 0 bases; unmatched junction bases: 3. Germline V gives CDR1 LNHNV, CDR2 YYDKDF (reference sequence). The full variable domain, in which reference TRBV15 and TRBJ2-2 provide the parts outside the CDR3, is DAMVIQNPRYQVTQFGKPVTLSCSQTLNHNVMYWYQQKSSQAPKLLFHYYDKDFNNEADTPDNFQSRRPNTSFCFLDIRSPGLGDTAMYLCATSRDRDRTNTGELFFGEGSRLTVL.

The genes are TRBV5-5 and TRBJ1-2, with a weak D call TRBD1 (6 bases). CDR3 length: 14 amino acids. Germline lookup yields CDR1 SGHKS and CDR2 YYEKEE (reference sequence). The V end lost 7 bases, the J end lost 0 bases, and 13 bases lay between the germline ends. The CDR3 DNA is TGTGCCAGCGGCCTTACAGGGACTAACTATGGCTACACCTTC. Protein sequence: CASGLTGTNYGYTF.

V is TRBV6-1 and J is TRBJ1-6; 7 nucleotides match TRBD1. The trim removed 2 bases at V and 6 bases at J, leaving 10 bases unmatched. The CDR3 is made up of 17 amino acids. Germline V gives CDR1 MNHNS, CDR2 SASEGT. DNA for the CDR3: TGTGCCAGCAGTGAAAGGTTTCCGGGACAGCCTAATTCACCCCTCCACTTT. Translated: CASSERFPGQPNSPLHF.

The table lists this clone with a count of one. The chain is built from TRBV6-5 and TRBJ1-1, with TRBD1 matching 7 bases. The V segment lost 7 bases and the J segment 1 base; nucleotides outside the gene matches: 9. Per the germline V gene, CDR1 is MNHEY and CDR2 is SVGAGI. This CDR3 region has 15 residues. The CDR3 DNA follows: TGTGCCAGCACGGTAGGGGACAGCAGGAACACTGAAGCTTTCTTT. As protein: CASTVGDSRNTEAFF.

This sequence joins TRBV28 and TRBJ2-7; 7 bases are shared with TRBD1. Germline V lookup: CDR1 MDHEN, CDR2 SYDVKM. This CDR3 is built from 14 residues. Trimming at V came to 5 bases and at J to 6 bases, leaving 10 bases not matched to a gene. This chain's CDR3 is CASSISSTGREQYF. Here the CDR3 DNA reads TGTGCCAGCAGTATATCCTCGACAGGGCGCGAGCAGTACTTC.

This chain joins TRBV7-3 and TRBJ2-1; 8 bases line up with TRBD1. The junction had 8 bases not matched to a gene; V was cut back by 5 bases and J by 5 bases. CDR1 is SGHTA, CDR2 FQGTGA, per germline. The CDR3 is 15 amino acids. The CDR3 DNA is TGTGCCAGCAGCCCCTACCAGGGGGCAGACAATGAGCAGTTCTTC. Translated, it gives CASSPYQGADNEQFF.

J is TRBJ2-7 and V is TRBV7-6, with 8 positions matching TRBD2. Unmatched junction bases numbered 8, after V lost 3 bases and J lost 4 bases. CDR1 and CDR2 from the germline V gene are SGHVS and FNYEAQ. The CDR3 loop spans 15 amino acids. The CDR3 bases are TGTGCCAGCAGCTTTTTCCCGGGACTAGAGTACGAGCAGTACTTC. Its protein is CASSFFPGLEYEQYF.

This clone was counted once. CDR3: CASSGTPQGLEGYTF. CDR3 bases: TGTGCCAGCAGCGGAACTCCACAGGGGTTGGAGGGCTACACCTTC. The chain is built from TRBV9 and TRBJ1-2; 7 nucleotides align to TRBD1. The CDR3 totals 15 residues. V gave up 3 bases and J gave up 8 bases; unmatched junction bases: 13. Germline V gene data show CDR1 as SGDLS and CDR2 as YYNGEE. The full variable domain, completed using reference TRBV9 and TRBJ1-2, is DSGVTQTPKHLITATGQRVTLRCSPRSGDLSVYWYQQSLDQGLQFLIQYYNGEERAKGNILERFSAQQFPDLHSELNLSSLELGDSALYFCASSGTPQGLEGYTFGSGTRLTVV.

The V gene is TRBV5-4, the J gene TRBJ2-7; D not resolved. V dropped 1 base and J dropped 7 bases, with 12 bases sitting between them. The CDR3 runs 13 residues. From germline, CDR1 is SGHNT and CDR2 YYREEE (reference sequence). CDR3 nucleotides: TGTGCCAGCAGCTTGCTAGTAAATAGTGAGCAGTACTTC. It codes for CASSLLVNSEQYF.

The V gene is TRBV30, the J gene TRBJ1-3; no reliable D call. V dropped 1 base and J dropped 0 bases, with 10 bases sitting between them. The germline CDR1 and CDR2 sequences are GTSNPN and SVGIG (reference sequence). The CDR3 length is 15 residues. The CDR3 reads CAWSDTVNSGNTIYF. In nucleotides, the CDR3 is TGTGCCTGGAGTGATACGGTCAACTCTGGAAACACCATATATTTT.

The V gene is TRBV7-6, the J gene TRBJ2-7, with D tentatively TRBD1 (5 bases). CDR1 and CDR2 (germline): SGHVS, FNYEAQ. The V and J ends lost 1 base and 3 bases respectively, with 13 bases between them. The CDR3 spans 15 residues. The CDR3 sequence is CASSLGDSLNYEQYF. As DNA, the CDR3 is TGTGCCAGCAGCTTAGGAGACAGTTTAAACTACGAGCAGTACTTC.

The chain is built from TRBV9 and TRBJ2-7, with a possible D match to TRBD2 (6 bases). Germline V gene lookup returns CDR1 SGDLS and CDR2 YYNGEE. The germline V and J ends were trimmed by 1 base and 4 bases, with 21 bases remaining between them. The CDR3 has 17 amino acids. The CDR3 coding sequence is TGTGCCAGCAGCGTATTTTTCCGGGGGACCCAGGAATACGAGCAGTACTTC. Its protein is CASSVFFRGTQEYEQYF.

This sequence joins TRBV2 and TRBJ1-1; D is unclear. CDR1 and CDR2 from the germline V gene are SNHLY and FYNNEI. Trimming cost V 6 bases and J 3 bases, with 8 bases left between them. This CDR3 has 12 residues. CDR3 nucleotide sequence: TGTGCCAGCAGACCAACACACACTGAAGCTTTCTTT. Residues: CASRPTHTEAFF.

The gene calls are TRBV6-1 and TRBJ1-6; D gene ambiguous. Germline values: CDR1 MNHNS, CDR2 SASEGT. The CDR3 extends over 14 amino acids. Trimming stripped 2 bases from V and 10 bases from J, with 12 bases between. The DNA of the CDR3 is TGTGCCAGCAGTGAACTGGATCGGGAATCACCCCTCCACTTT. Its translation is CASSELDRESPLHF.

The V gene is TRBV5-1, the J gene TRBJ2-5; 9 nucleotides align to TRBD2. The CDR3 consists of 16 residues. Unmatched junction bases numbered 8, after V lost 3 bases and J lost 2 bases. Germline lookup yields CDR1 SGHRS and CDR2 YFSETQ. The CDR3 loop reads CASSSPLAGRQETQYF. CDR3 DNA sequence: TGCGCCAGCAGCTCGCCCCTAGCGGGGCGGCAAGAGACCCAGTACTTC.

The chain employs TRBV28 and TRBJ1-5; possibly TRBD1 for D (5 bases). Germline assignment: CDR1 MDHEN and CDR2 SYDVKM. The CDR3 has 15 residues. V was pared by 3 bases and J by 6 bases, with 15 bases between. CDR3 in amino acids: CASSFRRVRLQPQHF. As DNA, the CDR3 is TGTGCCAGCAGTTTTCGCAGGGTAAGGCTTCAGCCCCAGCATTTT.

The J gene is TRBJ1-1, the V gene TRBV12-5, with no clear D. CDR1 and CDR2 (germline): LGHNT, FRNRAP. CDR3 length: 12 amino acids. V lost 1 base and J lost 4, with 4 bases in between. CDR3: CASGLGSTEAFF. The CDR3 DNA reads as TGTGCTAGTGGTTTGGGGAGCACTGAAGCTTTCTTT.

The rearrangement links TRBV7-2 to TRBJ2-4; the D gene is possibly TRBD1 (5 bases). The germline gives CDR1 SGHTA, CDR2 FQGNSA. The ends were cut back, 1 base at V and 1 base at J, with 14 bases in the middle. The CDR3 extends over 17 amino acids. CDR3 in DNA: TGTGCCAGCAGCTTAGATGGGCCAGGGTGGGCCAAAAACATTCAGTACTTC. It codes for CASSLDGPGWAKNIQYF.

The genes are TRBV18 and TRBJ1-6, with TRBD1 identical over 8 bases. Germline values: CDR1 KGHSH, CDR2 LQKENI. With V trimmed by 2 bases and J by 9 bases, 15 bases remained unmatched. The CDR3 has 18 amino acids. For the CDR3, the DNA is TGTGCCAGCTCACCAACTACCACCGGGACAGGTACTTCTTCACCCCTCCACTTT. It yields the protein CASSPTTTGTGTSSPLHF.

The chain has TRBV9 and TRBJ2-5; 7 nucleotides agree with TRBD2. CDR3 size: 14 residues. The V and J ends lost 0 bases and 1 base, in that order; junction bases with no gene match: 0. Germline V gene sequence: CDR1 SGDLS, CDR2 YYNGEE. The CDR3 loop is CASSVAGGQETQYF. In nucleotides, the CDR3 is TGTGCCAGCAGCGTAGCGGGGGGCCAAGAGACCCAGTACTTC.

The chain joins TRBV5-1 to TRBJ2-1; tentatively, D is TRBD1 (5 bases). The CDR3 runs to 12 residues. The V end lost 5 bases, the J end lost 3 bases, and 6 bases lay between the germline ends. Germline V gene data show CDR1 as SGHRS and CDR2 as YFSETQ. The CDR3 reads CASRGDYNEQFF. The CDR3 region has the DNA TGCGCCAGCAGAGGGGACTACAATGAGCAGTTCTTC.

The V gene is TRBV9, the J gene TRBJ2-5, with 9 positions matching TRBD2. Germline CDR1 and CDR2: SGDLS and YYNGEE. This CDR3 is 15 amino acids long. Trimming took 4 bases from V and 5 from J; bases not matched to a gene: 9. This CDR3 reads CASSNRAGGSETQYF. In nucleotides, the CDR3 is TGTGCCAGCAGCAACCGGGCGGGGGGGTCGGAGACCCAGTACTTC.

The chain has TRBV19 and TRBJ1-5; D remains ambiguous. CDR3 length equals 12 residues. The V end lost 6 bases, the J end lost 6 bases, and 9 bases lay between the germline ends. The germline gives CDR1 LNHDA, CDR2 SQIVND (reference sequence). This chain's CDR3 is CASSISPQPQHF. CDR3 nucleotide sequence: TGTGCCAGTAGCATTTCCCCTCAGCCCCAGCATTTT.

This rearrangement joins TRBV9 to TRBJ2-1, with D tentatively TRBD2 (5 bases). Germline CDR1 reads SGDLS; CDR2 reads YYNGEE. Trimming took off 0 bases at V and 8 bases at J, with 15 bases between the two ends. CDR3 length equals 15 residues. For the CDR3, the DNA is TGTGCCAGCAGCGTAGGGGATTCGGGGTATCATGAGCAGTTCTTC. Protein product: CASSVGDSGYHEQFF.

The chain uses TRBV27 and TRBJ1-5; the match to TRBD1 covers 10 bases. V gave up 6 bases and J gave up 3 bases; unmatched junction bases: 5. The CDR3 totals 15 residues. Germline CDR1 MNHEY, CDR2 SMNVEV (reference sequence). The CDR3 DNA reads TGTGCCAGCAGCCCGACAGGGGGCAACAATCAGCCCCAGCATTTT. Translation gives CASSPTGGNNQPQHF.

The gene calls are TRBV19 and TRBJ2-4; the match to TRBD1 covers 8 bases. This CDR3 contains 12 residues. The V gene end was trimmed by 8 bases and the J gene end by 6 bases; junction bases not matched to a gene: 3. Germline lookup yields CDR1 LNHDA and CDR2 SQIVND (reference sequence). Here the CDR3 DNA reads TGTGCCAGTTGTGACAGGGGAAACATTCAGTACTTC. It is translated as CASCDRGNIQYF. Filled out from reference TRBV19 and TRBJ2-4, the complete variable domain reads DGGITQSPKYLFRKEGQNVTLSCEQNLNHDAMYWYRQDPGQGLRLIYYSQIVNDFQKGDIAEGYSVSREKKESFPLTVTSAQKNPTAFYLCASCDRGNIQYFGAGTRLSVL.

This sequence joins TRBV7-3 and TRBJ2-2; a possible D gene is TRBD1 (5 bases). Between the trimmed V and J ends, which lost 3 bases and 5 bases, there was a span of 19 bases. Germline assignment: CDR1 SGHTA and CDR2 FQGTGA. The CDR3 extends over 17 amino acids. Written as DNA, the CDR3 is TGTGCCAGCAGCTTGCTGGCCGTCGACAGTGCAACCGGGGAGCTGTTTTTT. The encoded protein is CASSLLAVDSATGELFF.